What follows are 9 T cell receptor beta chains derived from one specimen sequenced in a study of chemoradiotherapy in HPV16-positive cancers. Libraries were prepared by immunoSEQ multiplex PCR; TCRdb keeps only in-frame clonotypes and omits some of them. The table records just over 25,000 clones, around nine tenths of them present only once. Source: blood, taken from a patient who underwent chemoradiotherapy. The receptors shown here come from a human donor with HPV-associated anogenital cancer.

This sequence joins TRBV10-1 and TRBJ2-7, with TRBD2 identical over 11 bases. This CDR3 comprises 16 residues. Germline trimming cut 7 bases from V and 0 bases from J; bases unmatched to any gene: 8. Germline CDR1 WNHNN, CDR2 SYGVQD (reference sequence). Written as DNA, the CDR3 is TGCGCCAGCACCGCGACCGGGACTAGCGGCTCCTACGAGCAGTACTTC. Its protein is CASTATGTSGSYEQYF.

V usage is TRBV6-5 and J usage is TRBJ2-1; the D gene is possibly TRBD2 (5 bases). The CDR3 spans 13 residues. V dropped 4 bases and J dropped 6 bases, with 10 bases sitting between them. Germline CDR1 is MNHEY and CDR2 is SVGAGI. This chain's CDR3 is CASSFGRGNEQFF. In DNA, the CDR3 is TGTGCCAGCAGTTTCGGTCGGGGCAATGAGCAGTTCTTC.

This clone came up once. The rearrangement uses TRBV5-1 and TRBJ1-4, with D unclear. V shed 5 bases and J shed 4 bases, with 12 bases lying between them. This CDR3 comprises 14 residues. Germline values: CDR1 SGHRS, CDR2 YFSETQ. The CDR3 DNA reads as TGCGCCAGCAGTATGTCGGGCTTTAATGAAAAACTGTTTTTT. Translation gives CASSMSGFNEKLFF.

This clone came up a few times. J is TRBJ1-2 and V is TRBV28; 9 nucleotides agree with TRBD1. The CDR3 is 15 residues long. Germline V gene data show CDR1 as MDHEN and CDR2 as SYDVKM. V dropped 5 bases and J dropped 2; count of bases not matched to a gene: 6. The CDR3 reads CASSRDRAGNYGYTF. CDR3 coding DNA: TGTGCCAGCAGTAGGGACAGGGCGGGGAACTATGGCTACACCTTC.

V usage is TRBV18 and J usage is TRBJ2-1; 7 bases are a match to TRBD1. Germline V CDR1 and CDR2: KGHSH, LQKENI. The V and J ends lost 4 bases and 10 bases, in that order; junction bases with no gene match: 13. The CDR3 length is 15 residues. The DNA for the CDR3 is TGTGCCAGCTCACGATCACAGGGGCGATCGCGAGAGCAGTTCTTC. This codes for CASSRSQGRSREQFF. Supplemented by reference TRBV18 and TRBJ2-1, the full variable domain reads NAGVMQNPRHLVRRRGQEARLRCSPMKGHSHVYWYRQLPEEGLKFMVYLQKENIIDESGMPKERFSAEFPKEGPSILRIQQVVRGDSAAYFCASSRSQGRSREQFFGPGTRLTVL.

V and J are TRBV6-1 and TRBJ2-1, with D tentatively TRBD2 (6 bases). CDR3 length: 13 amino acids. Germline V gene sequence: CDR1 MNHNS, CDR2 SASEGT. The V end was cut by 7 bases, the J end by 4 bases, with 11 bases between. CDR3 sequence reads: CASNRENYNEQFF. CDR3 in DNA: TGTGCCAGCAACCGGGAGAATTACAATGAGCAGTTCTTC.

This chain connects TRBV7-2 to TRBJ1-1; the D gene is possibly TRBD1 (6 bases). The germline CDR1 and CDR2 sequences are SGHTA and FQGNSA. Trimming pared 3 bases from V and 2 bases from J, leaving 10 bases between. CDR3 length equals 14 residues. The CDR3 nucleotides are TGTGCCAGCAGCTTTCAGGGGTTAAACACTGAAGCTTTCTTT. Amino acid sequence: CASSFQGLNTEAFF.

The chain employs TRBV6-1 and TRBJ1-5, with 8 bases fitting TRBD1. Germline assignment: CDR1 MNHNS and CDR2 SASEGT. The CDR3 consists of 13 residues. The ends lost 8 bases at V and 6 bases at J; junction bases unmatched: 6. CDR3 nucleotides: TGTGCCAGCCGAGGACAGGGACGTCAGCCCCAGCATTTT. Its protein is CASRGQGRQPQHF.

V is TRBV2 and J is TRBJ2-5; D unresolved. The CDR3 contains 13 residues. V was trimmed by 5 bases and J by 1 base, leaving 8 bases between them. Germline loops: CDR1 SNHLY, CDR2 FYNNEI. CDR3 sequence (DNA): TGTGCCAGCAGTAGCATGGCCCAAGAGACCCAGTACTTC. The encoded protein is CASSSMAQETQYF. Drawing the rest from reference TRBV2 and TRBJ2-5, the complete variable domain is EPEVTQTPSHQVTQMGQEVILRCVPISNHLYFYWYRQILGQKVEFLVSFYNNEISEKSEIFDDQFSVERPDGSNFTLKIRSTKLEDSAMYFCASSSMAQETQYFGPGTRLLVL.